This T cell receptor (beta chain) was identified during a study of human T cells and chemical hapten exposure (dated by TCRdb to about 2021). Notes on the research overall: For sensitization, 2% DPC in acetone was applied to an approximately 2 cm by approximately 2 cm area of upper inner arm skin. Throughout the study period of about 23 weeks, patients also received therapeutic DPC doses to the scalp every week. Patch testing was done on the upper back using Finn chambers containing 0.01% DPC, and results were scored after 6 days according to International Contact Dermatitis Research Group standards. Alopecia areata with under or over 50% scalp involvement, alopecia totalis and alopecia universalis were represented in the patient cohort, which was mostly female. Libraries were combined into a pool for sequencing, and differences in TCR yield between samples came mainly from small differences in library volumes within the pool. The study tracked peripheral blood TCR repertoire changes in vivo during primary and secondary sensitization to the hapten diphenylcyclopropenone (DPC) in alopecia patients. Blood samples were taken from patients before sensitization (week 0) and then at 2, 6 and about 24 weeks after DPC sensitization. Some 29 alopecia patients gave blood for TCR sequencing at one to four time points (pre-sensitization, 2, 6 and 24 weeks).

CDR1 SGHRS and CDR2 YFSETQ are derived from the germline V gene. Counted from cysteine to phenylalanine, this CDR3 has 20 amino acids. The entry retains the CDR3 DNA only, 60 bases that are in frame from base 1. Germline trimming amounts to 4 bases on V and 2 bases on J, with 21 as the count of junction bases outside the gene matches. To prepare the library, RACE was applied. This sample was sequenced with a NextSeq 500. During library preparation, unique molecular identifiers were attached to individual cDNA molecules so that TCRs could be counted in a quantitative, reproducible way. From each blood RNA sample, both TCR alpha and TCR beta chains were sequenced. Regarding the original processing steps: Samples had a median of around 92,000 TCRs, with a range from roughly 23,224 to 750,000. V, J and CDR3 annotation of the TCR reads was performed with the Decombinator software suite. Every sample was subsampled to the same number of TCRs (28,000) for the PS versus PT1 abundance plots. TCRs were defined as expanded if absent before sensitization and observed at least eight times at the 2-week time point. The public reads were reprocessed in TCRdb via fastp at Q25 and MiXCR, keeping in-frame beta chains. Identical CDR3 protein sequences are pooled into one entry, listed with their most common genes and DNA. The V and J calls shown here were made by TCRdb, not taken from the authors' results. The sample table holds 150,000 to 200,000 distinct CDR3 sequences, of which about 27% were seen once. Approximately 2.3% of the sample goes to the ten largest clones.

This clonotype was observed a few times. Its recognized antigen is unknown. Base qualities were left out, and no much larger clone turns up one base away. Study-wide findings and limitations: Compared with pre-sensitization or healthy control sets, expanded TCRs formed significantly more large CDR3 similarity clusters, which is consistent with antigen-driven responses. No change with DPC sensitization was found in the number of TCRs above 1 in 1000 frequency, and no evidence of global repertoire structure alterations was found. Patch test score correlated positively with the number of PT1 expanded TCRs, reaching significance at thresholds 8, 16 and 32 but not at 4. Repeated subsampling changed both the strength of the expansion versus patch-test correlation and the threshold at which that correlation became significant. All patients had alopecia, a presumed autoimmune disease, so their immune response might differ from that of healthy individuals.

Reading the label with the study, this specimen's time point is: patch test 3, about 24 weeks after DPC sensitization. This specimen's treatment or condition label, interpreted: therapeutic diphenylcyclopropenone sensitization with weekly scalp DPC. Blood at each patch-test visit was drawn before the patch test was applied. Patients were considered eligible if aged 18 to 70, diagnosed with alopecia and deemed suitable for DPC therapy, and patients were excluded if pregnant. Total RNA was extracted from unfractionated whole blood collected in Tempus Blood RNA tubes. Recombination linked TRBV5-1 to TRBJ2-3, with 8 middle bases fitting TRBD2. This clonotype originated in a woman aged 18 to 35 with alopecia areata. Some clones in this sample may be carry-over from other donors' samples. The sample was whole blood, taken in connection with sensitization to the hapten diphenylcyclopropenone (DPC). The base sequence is TGCGCCAGCAGCCCTCTTGGGGCGGGAGGCCTCGTAGGGCACACAGATACGCAGTATTTT. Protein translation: CASSPLGAGGLVGHTDTQYF.